Following are 14 T cell receptor beta chains from one sample sequenced in a study of T cell responses to AZD1222 COVID-19 vaccine. Here immunoSEQ multiplex PCR was the method, and the copy in TCRdb shows in-frame clones only, minus some. The data show approximately 76,000 clones, with under 95% seen just once and 4.5% held by the top ten. Sequenced here: peripheral blood, sampled on day 0 of MenACWY control vaccination. These receptors were taken from an adult in good health.

The J gene is TRBJ2-1, the V gene TRBV7-9, with unresolved D. The CDR3 runs 14 residues. Germline V gene sequence: CDR1 SEHNR, CDR2 FQNEAQ (reference sequence). V was clipped by 6 bases and J by 5 bases, with 14 bases between them. The DNA for the CDR3 is TGTGCCAGCAGGGGGAACCCTCCAAACAATGAGCAGTTCTTC. As protein: CASRGNPPNNEQFF.

This chain connects TRBV18 to TRBJ1-5; D gene uncertain. CDR1 and CDR2 from the germline V gene are KGHSH and LQKENI. CDR3 length equals 12 residues. Trimming cost V 0 bases and J 3 bases, with 0 bases left between them. As DNA, the CDR3 is TGTGCCAGCTCACCACCCAATCAGCCCCAGCATTTT. Translating gives CASSPPNQPQHF.

There are many counts of this clone. The CDR3 sequence: CASSETKDSGNTIYF. CDR3 coding DNA: TGTGCCAGCAGTGAAACAAAGGACTCTGGAAACACCATATATTTT. The chain employs TRBV6-1 and TRBJ1-3; D remains ambiguous. CDR1 and CDR2 from the germline V gene are MNHNS and SASEGT. The CDR3 extends over 15 amino acids. V gave up 2 bases and J gave up 0 bases, with 8 bases separating them.

The V call is TRBV5-1, the J call TRBJ1-5; 9 positions agree with TRBD1. The V gene end was trimmed by 0 bases and the J gene end by 7 bases; junction bases not matched to a gene: 8. Germline assignment: CDR1 SGHRS and CDR2 YFSETQ. The CDR3 spans 16 residues. CDR3 in DNA: TGCGCCAGCAGCTTGGCCGCGGGACAGGGTTCCCAGCCCCAGCATTTT. Amino acid sequence: CASSLAAGQGSQPQHF. Full variable domain (rest looked up from reference TRBV5-1 and TRBJ1-5): KAGVTQTPRYLIKTRGQQVTLSCSPISGHRSVSWYQQTPGQGLQFLFEYFSETQRNKGNFPGRFSGRQFSNSRSEMNVSTLELGDSALYLCASSLAAGQGSQPQHFGDGTRLSIL.

The chain couples TRBV6-2 or TRBV6-3 to TRBJ2-5; D is undetermined. The CDR3 consists of 14 residues. The V gene lost 0 bases and the J gene lost 5 bases, with 10 bases spanning the gap. Germline V lookup: CDR1 MNHEY, CDR2 SVGEGT. The CDR3 loop is CASSYSDPLETQYF. CDR3 DNA sequence: TGTGCCAGCAGTTACTCTGATCCGCTGGAGACCCAGTACTTC.

The chain employs TRBV7-9 and TRBJ1-5, with TRBD1 matching 8 bases. The J segment lost 3 bases and the V segment lost 5 bases, leaving 6 bases of the junction unmatched. The CDR3 runs to 15 residues. Germline lookup yields CDR1 SEHNR and CDR2 FQNEAQ (reference sequence). This CDR3 reads CASSPLDRDNQPQHF. The CDR3 bases are TGTGCCAGCAGCCCACTGGACAGGGACAATCAGCCCCAGCATTTT.

The CDR3 is CAISRGGPGETQYF. In nucleotides, the CDR3 is TGTGCCATCAGTCGCGGAGGGCCGGGGGAGACCCAGTACTTC. The rearrangement joins TRBV10-3 to TRBJ2-5, with D tentatively TRBD2 (6 bases). CDR3 length: 14 amino acids. Germline V CDR1 and CDR2: ENHRY, SYGVKD. Trimming shortened V by 5 bases and J by 5 bases, and 15 bases separated the two germline ends.

The chain couples TRBV6-5 to TRBJ2-7, with TRBD1 as a possible D gene (5 bases). Between the trimmed V and J ends, which lost 2 bases and 6 bases, there was a span of 14 bases. Germline V lookup: CDR1 MNHEY, CDR2 SVGAGI. The CDR3 has 14 residues. The CDR3 bases are TGTGCCAGCAGTTACGGAAGACAGTCGGCCGAGCAGTACTTC. Encoded protein: CASSYGRQSAEQYF.

The chain carries TRBV6-5 and TRBJ1-4, with D maybe TRBD1 (6 bases). There are 15 residues in the CDR3. Germline V CDR1 and CDR2: MNHEY, SVGAGI. Deletions cut 0 bases from V and 4 bases from J, with 9 bases between. The CDR3 coding sequence is TGTGCCAGCAGTTACTCCAGGGGTTATAATGAAAAACTGTTTTTT. Its translation: CASSYSRGYNEKLFF.

This clone turned up a few times. CDR3 loop: CASGPPLAWGVEEKLFF. In nucleotides, the CDR3 is TGTGCTAGTGGTCCGCCGCTAGCTTGGGGGGTTGAGGAAAAACTGTTTTTT. The rearrangement joins TRBV12-5 to TRBJ1-4; tentative D call: TRBD1 (5 bases). In germline, CDR1 is LGHNT, CDR2 FRNRAP. This CDR3 is 17 amino acids long. The V end lost 5 bases, the J end lost 8 bases, and 24 bases lay between the germline ends.

The chain uses TRBV27 and TRBJ2-7, with 8 bases fitting TRBD2. Looked up from germline, CDR1 is MNHEY and CDR2 is SMNVEV (reference sequence). V trimming: 2 bases; J trimming: 4 bases; junction bases outside the gene matches: 7. The CDR3 spans 15 residues. In nucleotides, the CDR3 is TGTGCCAGCAGTTTACGGGGGGGCGAAAGTTACGAGCAGTACTTC. This sequence encodes CASSLRGGESYEQYF.

This clone was observed a few times. The chain recombines TRBV19 with TRBJ2-7, with D possibly matching TRBD1 (6 bases). The CDR3 runs 13 residues. CDR1 and CDR2 from the germline V gene are LNHDA and SQIVND (reference sequence). Trimming stripped 9 bases from V and 3 bases from J, with 15 bases between. The CDR3 spells CASRPGQNYEQYF. The CDR3 DNA sequence: TGTGCCAGCAGGCCTGGACAGAACTACGAGCAGTACTTC.

V gene TRBV4-3 combines with J gene TRBJ2-3; D is uncertain. V was pared by 0 bases and J by 5 bases, with 12 bases between. The CDR3 totals 15 residues. Germline V CDR1 and CDR2: LGHNA, YSLEER. Written as DNA, the CDR3 is TGCGCCAGCAGCCAAGATCCCCTTCGACAAGATACGCAGTATTTT. The encoded protein is CASSQDPLRQDTQYF.

This chain connects TRBV6-4 to TRBJ1-1; D is unclear. Trimming cost V 2 bases and J 4 bases, with 17 bases left between them. Looked up from germline, CDR1 is MRHNA and CDR2 is SNTAGT. There are 16 residues in the CDR3. In DNA form, the CDR3 reads TGTGCCAGCAGTGACCCTAGGTCTACTATAGTCACTGAAGCTTTCTTT. Protein: CASSDPRSTIVTEAFF.